These 19 T cell receptor beta chains share one sample of origin, sequenced in a study of CD8 T cells in ankylosing spondylitis. These TCRs' antigens remain unknown. TCRdb called the 5' RACE reads again in MiXCR, with one record for every CDR3 protein. The sample includes some 840,000 distinct CDR3 sequences, about 12% of them seen just once. Regarding the study as a whole: There was a TCR beta motif, made of several highly homologous variants, that appeared characteristic of ankylosing spondylitis blood.

Input material: blood, either unsorted or a sorted T cell fraction (not recorded which). These receptors were obtained from a male donor with ankylosing spondylitis.

This clonotype was seen more than once but under ten times. J is TRBJ1-2 and V is TRBV6-1; TRBD1 is a possible D gene (5 bases). CDR1 and CDR2 from the germline V gene are MNHNS and SASEGT. V lost 5 bases, J lost 4 bases, and 17 bases lay in between. The CDR3 contains 15 residues. CDR3 residues: CASSPSPGRSYGYTF. As DNA, the CDR3 is TGTGCCAGCAGTCCTAGTCCGGGACGGTCCTATGGCTACACCTTC.

This clonotype was counted ten times or more. The gene calls are TRBV10-3 and TRBJ1-2, with a possible D match to TRBD1 (6 bases). This CDR3 contains 15 residues. CDR1 and CDR2 (germline): ENHRY, SYGVKD. The V end was cut by 6 bases, the J end by 4 bases, with 18 bases between. The CDR3: CAIRRPPGQLYGYTF. In DNA, the CDR3 is TGTGCCATCAGGCGCCCCCCCGGACAGCTCTATGGCTACACCTTC.

V usage is TRBV4-3 and J usage is TRBJ2-7; D ambiguous. CDR3 size: 15 residues. Germline lookup yields CDR1 LGHNA and CDR2 YSLEER. The ends were cut back, 1 base at V and 4 bases at J, with 14 bases in the middle. The DNA for the CDR3 is TGCGCCAGCAGCCAAGGCCCTAGACCTGGATACGAGCAGTACTTC. Amino acid sequence: CASSQGPRPGYEQYF.

The V gene is TRBV3-1, the J gene TRBJ2-5; 9 bases map to TRBD2. CDR3 length: 14 residues. After removal of 7 bases from V and 3 bases from J, the junction contained 6 bases not matched to a gene. CDR1 LGHDT and CDR2 YNNKEL come from the germline V gene (reference sequence). The CDR3 bases are TGTGCCAGCACCCCGACTAGCGGTAAAGAGACCCAGTACTTC. Translated: CASTPTSGKETQYF.

The rearrangement links TRBV5-1 to TRBJ2-5, with TRBD2 as a possible D gene (6 bases). Deletions cut 1 base from V and 5 bases from J, with 18 bases between. CDR1 and CDR2 (germline): SGHRS, YFSETQ. The CDR3 spans 16 residues. The CDR3 nucleotides are TGCGCCAGCAGCTTGTCCGTGGGAGGCTATTATGAGACCCAGTACTTC. It translates to CASSLSVGGYYETQYF.

This clonotype turned up a few times. The chain is built from TRBV20-1 and TRBJ2-1; 11 bases are a match to TRBD2. The CDR3 covers 14 residues. CDR1 and CDR2 from the germline V gene are DFQATT and SNEGSKA (reference sequence). V trimming: 6 bases; J trimming: 8 bases; junction bases outside the gene matches: 9. The CDR3 DNA follows: TGCAGTGCCGAAACTAGCGGGAGCCGTGATGAGCAGTTCTTC. It yields the protein CSAETSGSRDEQFF.

The V and J genes are TRBV20-1 and TRBJ1-6, with D maybe TRBD1 (5 bases). There are 14 residues in the CDR3. With 4 bases removed from V and 9 bases from J, the gap between germline ends came to 16 bases. In germline, CDR1 is DFQATT, CDR2 SNEGSKA (reference sequence). CDR3 residues: CSATGLGGFSPLHF. The CDR3 DNA reads TGCAGTGCTACGGGACTGGGAGGATTTTCACCCCTCCACTTT.

This clonotype was counted only a few times. J is TRBJ1-1 and V is TRBV6-1; D remains ambiguous. Germline V gene sequence: CDR1 MNHNS, CDR2 SASEGT. There are 14 residues in the CDR3. Trimming removed 7 bases at V and 1 base at J, with 13 bases between. The CDR3 sequence is CASTSGKGNTEAFF. In DNA form, the CDR3 reads TGTGCCAGCACCTCCGGTAAGGGGAACACTGAAGCTTTCTTT.

This clonotype was seen ten or more times. This sequence joins TRBV5-1 and TRBJ2-7; D is undetermined. CDR1 is SGHRS and CDR2 is YFSETQ in the germline V gene. This CDR3 spans 13 amino acids. The V end lost 4 bases, the J end lost 2 bases, and 10 bases lay between the germline ends. Here the CDR3 reads CASSGVNTYEQYF. The DNA of the CDR3 is TGCGCCAGCAGCGGGGTTAACACCTACGAGCAGTACTTC.

This chain connects TRBV29-1 to TRBJ1-1; TRBD1 matches 9 bases. Germline V gene sequence: CDR1 SQVTM, CDR2 ANQGSEA. The junction had 4 bases not matched to a gene; V was cut back by 3 bases and J by 5 bases. The length of the CDR3 is 13 residues. CDR3 nucleotides: TGCAGCGTTGAGACAGGGGGGGAAACTGAAGCTTTCTTT. This sequence encodes CSVETGGETEAFF. Using reference TRBV29-1 and TRBJ1-1 for the parts outside the CDR3, the full variable domain is SAVISQKPSRDICQRGTSLTIQCQVDSQVTMMFWYRQQPGQSLTLIATANQGSEATYESGFVIDKFPISRPNLTFSTLTVSNMSPEDSSIYLCSVETGGETEAFFGQGTRLTVV.

This clonotype was counted only a few times. J is TRBJ2-1 and V is TRBV4-3; no clear D gene. The V end was cut by 0 bases, the J end by 7 bases, with 13 bases between. This CDR3 spans 15 amino acids. Germline V gene data show CDR1 as LGHNA and CDR2 as YSLEER. The CDR3 bases are TGCGCCAGCAGCCAAGAGGTGTCTGAGGTGAATGAGCAGTTCTTC. This codes for CASSQEVSEVNEQFF.

This chain joins TRBV7-2 and TRBJ2-3; D unresolved. Trimming shortened V by 2 bases and J by 9 bases, and 6 bases separated the two germline ends. CDR3 size: 11 residues. CDR1 is SGHTA, CDR2 FQGNSA, per germline. The CDR3 DNA follows: TGTGCCAGCAGCTTACTAGTCACGCAGTATTTT. It specifies CASSLLVTQYF.

In this sample, this clonotype turned up a few times. V is TRBV7-2 and J is TRBJ1-1, with TRBD1 identical over 8 bases. CDR3 size: 14 residues. Trimming at V came to 5 bases and at J to 7 bases, leaving 9 bases not matched to a gene. Germline V gives CDR1 SGHTA, CDR2 FQGNSA. For the CDR3, the DNA is TGTGCCAGCAGCATTGAAGGACAGGGAGGTGAAGCTTTCTTT. Translation: CASSIEGQGGEAFF. The full variable domain, rest sourced from reference TRBV7-2 and TRBJ1-1, is GAGVSQSPSNKVTEKGKDVELRCDPISGHTALYWYRQSLGQGLEFLIYFQGNSAPDKSGLPSDRFSAERTGGSVSTLTIQRTQQEDSAVYLCASSIEGQGGEAFFGQGTRLTVV.

The table lists this clonotype with a few counts. For the CDR3, the DNA is TGCGCCAGCAGCTTGGAGCAGGGGAATAATTCACCCCTCCACTTT. The encoded protein is CASSLEQGNNSPLHF. V and J are TRBV5-1 and TRBJ1-6; maybe TRBD1 (6 bases). Trimming cost V 0 bases and J 5 bases, with 9 bases left between them. CDR1 and CDR2 from the germline V gene are SGHRS and YFSETQ. This CDR3 is 15 amino acids long.

This chain connects TRBV7-9 to TRBJ1-1; possibly TRBD1 for D (5 bases). Germline-derived CDR1 and CDR2 are SEHNR and FQNEAQ (reference sequence). V shed 5 bases and J shed 1 base, with 17 bases lying between them. The CDR3 sequence is 16 residues long. In DNA, the CDR3 is TGTGCCAGCAGCCCTAATTTTGGGGGACGGAACACTGAAGCTTTCTTT. It specifies CASSPNFGGRNTEAFF.

This clonotype was seen ten or more times. The V gene is TRBV29-1, the J gene TRBJ2-3; D uncertain. V gave up 4 bases and J gave up 2 bases, with 7 bases separating them. This CDR3 is 12 amino acids long. Germline V gene sequence: CDR1 SQVTM, CDR2 ANQGSEA. The CDR3, as DNA: TGCAGCGTTGGGTCCGACACAGATACGCAGTATTTT. Translation gives CSVGSDTDTQYF.

This clonotype was observed a few times. This chain links TRBV20-1 with TRBJ2-7; D is possibly TRBD2 (6 bases). Germline CDR1 and CDR2: DFQATT and SNEGSKA (reference sequence). Trimming shortened V by 6 bases and J by 3 bases, and 12 bases separated the two germline ends. The CDR3 spans 12 residues. DNA for the CDR3: TGCAGTGCACCGGGAGAATACTACGAGCAGTACTTC. The encoded protein is CSAPGEYYEQYF.

This chain uses TRBV2 with TRBJ2-7; TRBD2 matches 9 bases. The V segment lost 11 bases and the J segment 3 bases; nucleotides outside the gene matches: 8. Germline V gene data show CDR1 as SNHLY and CDR2 as FYNNEI. The CDR3 is 13 amino acids. DNA for the CDR3: TGTGCCGGAGGAGCGGGGGGTAACTACGAGCAGTACTTC. Its protein product is CAGGAGGNYEQYF.

The V gene is TRBV6-2 or TRBV6-3, the J gene TRBJ2-3; D is possibly TRBD1 (6 bases). The germline gives CDR1 MNHEY, CDR2 SVGEGT. V was clipped by 5 bases and J by 3 bases, with 9 bases between them. The CDR3 consists of 13 residues. CDR3 coding DNA: TGTGCCAGCAGTCGACAGGAGACAGATACGCAGTATTTT. Protein product: CASSRQETDTQYF.